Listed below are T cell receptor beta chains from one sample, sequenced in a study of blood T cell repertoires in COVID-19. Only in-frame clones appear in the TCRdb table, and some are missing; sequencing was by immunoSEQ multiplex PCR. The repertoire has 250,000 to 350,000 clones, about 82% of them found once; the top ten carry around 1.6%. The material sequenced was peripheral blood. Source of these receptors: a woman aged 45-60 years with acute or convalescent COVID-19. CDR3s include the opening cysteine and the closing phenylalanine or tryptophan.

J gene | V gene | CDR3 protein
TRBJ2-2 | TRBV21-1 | CAASVWSDTGELFF
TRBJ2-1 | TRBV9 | CASSPGTSGSYNEQFF
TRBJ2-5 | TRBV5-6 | CASSSLPGQGWETQYF
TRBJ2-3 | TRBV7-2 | CASSLKGRSGGRADTQYF
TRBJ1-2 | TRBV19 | CASGGRGNEGYTF
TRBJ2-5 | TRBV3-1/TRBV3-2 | CASSQFNRAETQYF
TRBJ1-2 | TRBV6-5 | CASKLDGYTF
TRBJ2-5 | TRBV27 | CASSLPGTEETQYF
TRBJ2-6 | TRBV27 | CASTGAGANVLTF
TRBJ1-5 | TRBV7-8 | CASSPNSGQVAYQPQHF
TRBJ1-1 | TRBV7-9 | CASSGKAAVNTEAFF
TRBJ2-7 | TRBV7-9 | CASSLPHSYEQYF
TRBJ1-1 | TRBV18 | CASSPGQARGGTEAFF
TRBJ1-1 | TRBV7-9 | CASSTWTGTNTEAFF
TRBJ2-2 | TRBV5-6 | CASSPLAERNTGELFF
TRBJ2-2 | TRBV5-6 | CASSLNTGELFF
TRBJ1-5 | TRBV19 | CASSAPSGYSNQPQHF
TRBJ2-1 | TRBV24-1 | CATSDSTSGRAGYNEQFF
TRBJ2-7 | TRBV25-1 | CATTPTDRVGEQYF
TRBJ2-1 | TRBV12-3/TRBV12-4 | CASSFGNEQFF
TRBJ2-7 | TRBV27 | CASSPPGYRAGGTDEQYF
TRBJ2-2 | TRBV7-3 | CASSFIANTGELFF
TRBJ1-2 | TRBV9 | CASSTRQGLGYTF
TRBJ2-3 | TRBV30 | CAWKAGESDTQYF
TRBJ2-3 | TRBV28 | CASRTSGSTDTQYF
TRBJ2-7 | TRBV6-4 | CASSEHRGTAYEQYF
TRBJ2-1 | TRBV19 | CASSIQGASYYNEQFF
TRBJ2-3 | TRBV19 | CASSIPPGALRDYVICQSTDTQYF
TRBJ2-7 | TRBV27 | CASSPRTGGATDEQYF
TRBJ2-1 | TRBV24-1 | CATREGAVNEQFF
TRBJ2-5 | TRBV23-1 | CASSQPPTSWQTQYF
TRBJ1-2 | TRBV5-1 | CASSSLTGGTFGYTF
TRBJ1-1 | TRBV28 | CATAGDTEAFF
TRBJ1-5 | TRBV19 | CASSSSWEGGGGNQPQHF
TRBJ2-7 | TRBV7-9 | CASSPRTENYEQYF
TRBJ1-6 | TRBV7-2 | CASSFGQTFYSPLHF
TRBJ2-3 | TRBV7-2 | CASSLRRSTDTQYF
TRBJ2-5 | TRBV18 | CASSPMTGDSETQYF
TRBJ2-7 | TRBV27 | CASSSLPGLAPHEQYF
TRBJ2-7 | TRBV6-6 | CASSYNAGYEQYF
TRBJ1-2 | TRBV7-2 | CASSRINGGQSGGYTF
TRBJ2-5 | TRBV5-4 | CASSLGGYTKETQYF
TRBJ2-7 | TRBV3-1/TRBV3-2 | CASSPQGTDKQYF
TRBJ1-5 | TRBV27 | CASSFGYSNQPQHF
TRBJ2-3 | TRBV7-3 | CASSLMAGGPDTQYF
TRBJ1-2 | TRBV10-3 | CAISDQEGYGYTF
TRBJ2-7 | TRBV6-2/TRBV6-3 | CASSYYVDRDAYEQYF
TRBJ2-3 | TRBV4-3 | CASSQDFKRESADTQYF